This T cell receptor beta chain was sequenced during a study of PD-1 blockade in classical Hodgkin lymphoma. Points from the study as a whole: Complete responders' baseline diversity resembled that of newly diagnosed patients. Undefined causes, possibly disease activity or prior therapy, underlie the repertoire differences. It was CD4+ TCR diversity, not CD8+, that rose significantly by C4D1.

Germline CDR1 SGHRS, CDR2 YFSETQ. The germline V and J ends were trimmed by 4 bases and 6 bases, with 14 bases remaining between them. CDR3 length equals 13 residues. The time point was: cycle 4 day 1 (C4D1), after five to seven weeks of nivolumab. Every one of the patients relapsed after autologous stem cell transplantation (brentuximab vedotin exposure was variable). Classification of best responses gave complete response, partial response or progressive disease. A word on this clone: Its target is unknown.

Produced via immunoSEQ multiplex PCR; TCRdb's table is partial and in-frame only. Of roughly 60,000 clones in the sample, approximately 94% are singletons; the top ten hold 6.5% to 9.5%. This TCR came from a human donor with classical Hodgkin lymphoma. Sequenced material: peripheral blood mononuclear cells (PBMCs), taken before the fourth cycle of nivolumab. The chain links TRBV5-1 to TRBJ2-7, with TRBD1 as a possible D gene (7 bases). The CDR3 region is CASSQGGASEQYF. CDR3 coding DNA: TGCGCCAGCAGCCAGGGGGGTGCTAGCGAGCAGTACTTC.